These 9 T cell receptor beta chains were sequenced from one sample in a study of blood T cell repertoires in COVID-19. Clones were read by immunoSEQ multiplex PCR, and TCRdb kept only the in-frame ones, dropping some. The sample has 90,000 or so clones, roughly nine tenths seen once. The sequenced sample consisted of peripheral blood. The receptors shown here come from a woman in her fifties or sixties with COVID-19, enrolled during active disease.

The V and J genes are TRBV10-3 and TRBJ2-7; the match to TRBD2 covers 10 bases. V dropped 6 bases and J dropped 2; count of bases not matched to a gene: 19. The CDR3 extends over 19 amino acids. Germline V CDR1 and CDR2: ENHRY, SYGVKD. The CDR3 region has the DNA TGTGCCATCAGGACTGCGGGGGGTAGCGGGGGGCTCGCCACCTACGAGCAGTACTTC. It translates to CAIRTAGGSGGLATYEQYF.

The genes are TRBV3-1 (or the pseudogene TRBV3-2) and TRBJ2-7, with a tentative D call TRBD1 (6 bases). Trimming took off 0 bases at V and 12 bases at J, with 15 bases between the two ends. The CDR3 is 13 residues long. Germline-derived CDR1 and CDR2 are LGHDT and YNNKEL (reference sequence). The CDR3 spells CASSQEGVDRPYF. As DNA, the CDR3 is TGTGCCAGCAGCCAAGAAGGAGTCGACAGGCCGTACTTC.

The chain recombines TRBV2 with TRBJ2-7; tentative D call: TRBD2 (6 bases). The CDR3 is 12 residues long. The V end lost 5 bases, the J end lost 6 bases, and 11 bases lay between the germline ends. Germline assignment: CDR1 SNHLY and CDR2 FYNNEI. CDR3 sequence reads: CASSRLVGEQYF. The CDR3 coding sequence is TGTGCCAGCAGTCGACTAGTGGGCGAGCAGTACTTC.

V usage is TRBV14 and J usage is TRBJ2-2; unclear D gene. Deletions cut 1 base from V and 3 bases from J, with 3 bases between. The CDR3 is 13 residues long. CDR1 and CDR2 (germline): SGHDN, FVKESK. The CDR3 sequence is CASSQAHTGELFF. The CDR3 DNA reads TGTGCCAGCAGCCAAGCTCACACCGGGGAGCTGTTTTTT.

The chain joins TRBV11-2 to TRBJ2-4, with D uncertain. The V and J ends lost 8 bases and 0 bases respectively, with 8 bases between them. Germline assignment: CDR1 SGHAT and CDR2 FQNNGV. CDR3 length: 13 amino acids. CDR3 protein: CASRRIAKNIQYF. The DNA of the CDR3 is TGTGCCAGCCGGAGAATAGCCAAAAACATTCAGTACTTC. Filled out from reference TRBV11-2 and TRBJ2-4, the complete variable domain reads EAGVAQSPRYKIIEKRQSVAFWCNPISGHATLYWYQQILGQGPKLLIQFQNNGVVDDSQLPKDRFSAERLKGVDSTLKIQPAKLEDSAVYLCASRRIAKNIQYFGAGTRLSVL.

The genes are TRBV3-1 (or the pseudogene TRBV3-2) and TRBJ2-1; the D is unclear. Germline values: CDR1 LGHDT, CDR2 YNNKEL (reference sequence). The V gene lost 1 base and the J gene lost 6 bases, with 10 bases spanning the gap. The CDR3 spans 14 residues. CDR3 amino acids: CASSQAQARNEQFF. The CDR3 coding sequence is TGTGCCAGCAGCCAAGCCCAGGCCCGCAATGAGCAGTTCTTC.

The chain couples TRBV6-6 to TRBJ1-1; 7 bases agree with TRBD1. CDR1 MNHNY and CDR2 SVGAGI come from the germline V gene (reference sequence). The J segment lost 3 bases and the V segment lost 8 bases, leaving 3 bases of the junction unmatched. CDR3 length equals 12 residues. The chain's CDR3 is CASYQGDTEAFF. The CDR3 region has the DNA TGTGCCAGCTATCAGGGGGACACTGAAGCTTTCTTT.

A few counts support this clone. The chain carries TRBV4-2 and TRBJ2-2, with 11 bases fitting TRBD2. This CDR3 is 17 amino acids long. V shed 4 bases and J 6 bases; nucleotides not matched to a gene: 10. The germline V gene has CDR1 LGHNA and CDR2 YNFKEQ. The CDR3 DNA is TGTGCCAGCAGCCGCACGACGCTAGCGGGGGGCCCCGGGGAGCTGTTTTTT. Translating gives CASSRTTLAGGPGELFF.

The gene calls are TRBV28 and TRBJ2-5; 9 nucleotides match TRBD2. Germline loops: CDR1 MDHEN, CDR2 SYDVKM. The CDR3 loop spans 13 amino acids. The V gene end was trimmed by 6 bases and the J gene end by 5 bases; junction bases not matched to a gene: 4. In nucleotides, the CDR3 is TGTGCCAGCAGCTCCAGCGGGGGGGAGACCCAGTACTTC. It specifies CASSSSGGETQYF.